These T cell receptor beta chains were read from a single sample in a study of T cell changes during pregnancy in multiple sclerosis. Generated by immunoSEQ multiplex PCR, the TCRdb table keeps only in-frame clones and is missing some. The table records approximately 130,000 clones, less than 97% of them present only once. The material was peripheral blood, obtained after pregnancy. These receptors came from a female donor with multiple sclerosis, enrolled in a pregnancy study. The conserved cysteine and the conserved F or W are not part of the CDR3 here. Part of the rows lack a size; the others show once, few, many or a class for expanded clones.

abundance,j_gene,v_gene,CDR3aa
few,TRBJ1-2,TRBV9,ASSPRTGYGYT
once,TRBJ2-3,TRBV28,ASTPPGLRDSHTDTQY
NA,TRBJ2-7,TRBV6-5,ASSASGTSYEQY
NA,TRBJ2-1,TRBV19,ASSIPGGASNEQF
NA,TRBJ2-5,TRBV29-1,SVDSGSPQETQY
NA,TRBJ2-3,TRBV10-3,AISPGTSDTDTQY
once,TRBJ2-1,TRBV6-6,ASSLTSSYNEQF
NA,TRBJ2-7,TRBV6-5,ASSYGTGSGEQY
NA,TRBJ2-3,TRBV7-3,ASSLVSGSGADTQY
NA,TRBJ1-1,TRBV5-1,ASSLVNYLEAF
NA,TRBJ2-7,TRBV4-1,ASSQENLWDGTSGYEQY
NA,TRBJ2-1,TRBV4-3,ASSQEARGFNEQF
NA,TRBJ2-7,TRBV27,ASSPHVGQGLTYEQY
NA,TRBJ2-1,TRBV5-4,ASSLVGQGLLGEQF
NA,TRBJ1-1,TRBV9,ASSVMDRGPTNTEAF
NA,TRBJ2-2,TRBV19,ATRGTVGTGELF
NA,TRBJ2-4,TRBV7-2,ASSFHSSGRIDIQY
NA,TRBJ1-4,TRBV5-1,ASSLAGGADRLF
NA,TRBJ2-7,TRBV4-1,ASSQTSGMLYEQY
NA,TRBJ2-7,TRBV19,ASSTPRGFGASYEQY
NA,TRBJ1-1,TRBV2,ASHGQLNTEAF
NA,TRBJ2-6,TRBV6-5,ASSYPSVPNVLT
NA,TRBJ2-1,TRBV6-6,QAGEQF
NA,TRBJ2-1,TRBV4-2,ASSQDRTSTYNEQF
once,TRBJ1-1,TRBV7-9,ASRVIRGRDTEAF
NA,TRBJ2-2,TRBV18,ASSSIVLAGNTGELF
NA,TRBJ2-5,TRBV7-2,ATSPGTGSQETQY
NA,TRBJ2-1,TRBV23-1,ASSRTREGSYNEQF
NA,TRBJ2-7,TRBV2,ASEARISYEQY
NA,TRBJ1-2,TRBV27,ASSLSFPRGSEYGYT
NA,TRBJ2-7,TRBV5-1,ASSLVSASGYYEQY
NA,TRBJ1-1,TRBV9,ASSSSGGARGRRTEAF
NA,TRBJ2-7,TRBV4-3,ASSRRSGYEQY
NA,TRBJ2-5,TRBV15,ATSRDRGLDQY
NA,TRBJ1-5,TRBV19,ASSIADYQPQH
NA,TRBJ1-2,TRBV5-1,ASSSDRGYGYT
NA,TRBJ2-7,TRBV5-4,ASSRTGSYEQY
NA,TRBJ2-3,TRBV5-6,ASSLGQWGADTQY
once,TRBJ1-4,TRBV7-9,ASSLPNEKLF
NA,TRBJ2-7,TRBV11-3,ASSPGTGDEQY
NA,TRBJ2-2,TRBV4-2,ASSQAGVSAGTGELF
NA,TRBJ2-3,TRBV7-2,ASSFDRAGLSTDTQY
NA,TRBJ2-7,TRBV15,ATSRGTSGSSYEQY